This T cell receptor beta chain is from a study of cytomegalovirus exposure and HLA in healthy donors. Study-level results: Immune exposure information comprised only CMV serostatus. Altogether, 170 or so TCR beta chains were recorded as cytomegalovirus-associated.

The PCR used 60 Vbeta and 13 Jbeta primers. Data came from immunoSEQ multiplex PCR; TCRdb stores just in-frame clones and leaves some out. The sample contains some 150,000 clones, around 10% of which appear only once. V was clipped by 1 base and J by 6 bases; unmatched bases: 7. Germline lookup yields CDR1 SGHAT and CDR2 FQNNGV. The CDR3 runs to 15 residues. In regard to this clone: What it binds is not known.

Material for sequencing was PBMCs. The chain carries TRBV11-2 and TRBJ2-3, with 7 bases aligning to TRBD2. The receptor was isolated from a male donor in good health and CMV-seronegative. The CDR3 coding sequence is TGTGCCAGCAGCTTAGGGGCGGGAGCGGGGGATACGCAGTATTTT. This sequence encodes CASSLGAGAGDTQYF.